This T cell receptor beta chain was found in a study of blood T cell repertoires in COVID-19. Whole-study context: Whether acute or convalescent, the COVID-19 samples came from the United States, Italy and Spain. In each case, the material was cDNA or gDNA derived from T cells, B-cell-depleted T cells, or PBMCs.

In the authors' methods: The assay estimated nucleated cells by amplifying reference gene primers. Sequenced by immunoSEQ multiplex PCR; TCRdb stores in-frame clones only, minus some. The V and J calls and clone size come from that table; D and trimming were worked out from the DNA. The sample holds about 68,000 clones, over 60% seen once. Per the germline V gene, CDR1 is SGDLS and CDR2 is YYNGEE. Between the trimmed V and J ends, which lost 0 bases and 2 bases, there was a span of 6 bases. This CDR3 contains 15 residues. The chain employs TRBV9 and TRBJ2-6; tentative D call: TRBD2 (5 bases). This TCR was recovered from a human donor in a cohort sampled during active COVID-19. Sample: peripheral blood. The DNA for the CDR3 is TGTGCCAGCAGCGTAGGGGGAGCTGGGGCCAACGTCCTGACTTTC. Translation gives CASSVGGAGANVLTF. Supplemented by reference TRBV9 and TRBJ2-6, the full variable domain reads DSGVTQTPKHLITATGQRVTLRCSPRSGDLSVYWYQQSLDQGLQFLIQYYNGEERAKGNILERFSAQQFPDLHSELNLSSLELGDSALYFCASSVGGAGANVLTFGAGSRLTVL.